These T cell receptor beta chains were read from a single sample in a study of blood T cell repertoires in COVID-19. Assay: immunoSEQ multiplex PCR; the TCRdb copy retains only in-frame clones and omits some. The data contain just over 250,000 clones, roughly nine tenths of them singletons. The sample taken for sequencing was peripheral blood. The receptor set was obtained from a man in his sixties who had recovered from COVID-19. The CDR3 runs from the conserved cysteine through the conserved F or W. The D gene is left open where the match is weak. Rows give clone size only sometimes, using once, few, many, or a class for an expanded clone.

v_gene,j_gene,abundance,d_gene,CDR3nt,CDR3aa
TRBV27,TRBJ2-2,NA,NA,TGTGCCAGCAGCGGGGGAGCGATCGGGGAGCTGTTTTTT,CASSGGAIGELFF
TRBV3-1/TRBV3-2,TRBJ2-3,NA,NA,TGTGCCAGTAAAGCTAGGGGTAGCACAGATACGCAGTATTTT,CASKARGSTDTQYF
TRBV6-5,TRBJ1-1,NA,TRBD1,TGTGCCAGCAGTTACTCTAGGACAGGGGGCACTGAAGCTTTCTTT,CASSYSRTGGTEAFF
TRBV7-9,TRBJ1-5,once,NA,TGTGCCAGCAGCTTTAGTGAAAATCAGCCCCAGCATTTT,CASSFSENQPQHF
TRBV7-9,TRBJ1-6,NA,TRBD1,TGTGCCAGCAGCTCGGGACAGGGATTCTATAATTCACCCCTCCACTTT,CASSSGQGFYNSPLHF
TRBV7-2,TRBJ2-6,NA,TRBD2,TGTGCCAGCAGCTTAGGATACGGGGGGAGCTCTGGGGCCAACGTCCTGACTTTC,CASSLGYGGSSGANVLTF
TRBV4-1,TRBJ2-7,NA,TRBD2,TGCGCCAGCAGCCAGGACACTAGCGGGGGGTCCTACGAGCAGTACTTC,CASSQDTSGGSYEQYF
TRBV5-8,TRBJ2-7,NA,NA,TGTGCCAGCAGCCCCAACCTCTCGGGTGGCGAGCAGTACTTC,CASSPNLSGGEQYF
TRBV7-2,TRBJ2-1,NA,TRBD1,TGTGCCAGCAGATATACGCAGGGGGCCTATTTCGATGAGCAGTTCTTC,CASRYTQGAYFDEQFF
TRBV3-1/TRBV3-2,TRBJ2-3,NA,NA,TGTGCCAGCAGCCAAGTACGGGCAGATACGCAGTATTTT,CASSQVRADTQYF
TRBV7-2,TRBJ2-2,NA,NA,TGTGCCAGCAGCTCCACGAACACCGGGGAGCTGTTTTTT,CASSSTNTGELFF
TRBV27,TRBJ1-2,NA,NA,TGTGCCAGCAGTTTATCCCCGACAAGCCCTGGCTATGGCTACACCTTC,CASSLSPTSPGYGYTF
TRBV5-6,TRBJ1-2,few,NA,TGTGCCAGCAGACTCTGGGGAGCTAACTATGGCTACACCTTC,CASRLWGANYGYTF
TRBV5-5,TRBJ1-4,NA,TRBD1,TGTGCCAGCAGCCACCGGGACAGGCGTGAAAAACTGTTTTTT,CASSHRDRREKLFF
TRBV19,TRBJ2-3,NA,TRBD1,TGTGCCAGTAAGCCCACAGGGGGGGATACGCAGTATTTT,CASKPTGGDTQYF
TRBV27,TRBJ2-7,few,TRBD2,TGTGCCAGCAGTTCTAGCGGGGGTTGGGAGCAGTACTTC,CASSSSGGWEQYF
TRBV19,TRBJ2-5,NA,TRBD2,TGTGCCAGCAACCCGACTAGCGGGGGGGCCATCAGAGAGACCCAGTACTTC,CASNPTSGGAIRETQYF
TRBV14,TRBJ2-1,NA,TRBD2,TGTGCCAGCAGCCAAAGAGGAACTCGGACTAGCGCAATACGAGAATACAATGAGCAGTTCTTC,CASSQRGTRTSAIREYNEQFF
TRBV4-1,TRBJ2-3,NA,NA,TGCGCCAGCAGCCAGGTGTCTAGCGATATTAGCACAGATACGCAGTATTTT,CASSQVSSDISTDTQYF
TRBV7-6,TRBJ2-1,NA,TRBD2,TGTGCCAGCAGTTCCGCCGGGACTAGCGGTTACAATGAGCAGTTCTTC,CASSSAGTSGYNEQFF
TRBV14,TRBJ2-5,NA,TRBD2,TGTGCCAGCAGCCCGACGACTAGCGGGGGGGCTGGAGAGACCCAGTACTTC,CASSPTTSGGAGETQYF
TRBV29-1,TRBJ1-5,NA,TRBD1,TGCAGCGCTATAGGTGGACAGGGGGAGTATCAGCCCCAGCATTTT,CSAIGGQGEYQPQHF
TRBV19,TRBJ1-4,NA,NA,TGTGCCAGTGTTGGCCCTGAGAGGCAAAAACTGTTTTTT,CASVGPERQKLFF
TRBV11-2,TRBJ2-6,NA,NA,TGTGCCAGCAGCTTCTCGGGGTCCCCTGGGGCCAACGTCCTGACTTTC,CASSFSGSPGANVLTF
TRBV6-4,TRBJ2-7,NA,NA,TGTGCCAGCAGTGACAGGGGGGGGACCTCCTACGAGCAGTACTTC,CASSDRGGTSYEQYF
TRBV5-1,TRBJ1-1,once,TRBD1,TGCGCCAGCAGCCCTACAATTTCAGGGGGCTGGAACACTGAAGCTTTCTTT,CASSPTISGGWNTEAFF
TRBV11-2,TRBJ2-2,NA,NA,TGTGCCAGCAACCCATACCAGGGGAGCCACACCGGGGAGCTGTTTTTT,CASNPYQGSHTGELFF
TRBV6-6,TRBJ2-7,NA,NA,TGTGCCAGCAGCCCCGGGACTCGCAAGACTTACGAGCAGTACTTC,CASSPGTRKTYEQYF
TRBV27,TRBJ2-5,NA,NA,TGTGCCAGCAGTCGGTGGGCAGGAATTTCCCAAGAGACCCAGTACTTC,CASSRWAGISQETQYF
TRBV5-1,TRBJ1-2,NA,TRBD1,TGCGCCAGCAGCTTGGGCCAGGGGGTTAGCTATGGCTACACCTTC,CASSLGQGVSYGYTF
TRBV30,TRBJ1-4,NA,NA,TGTGCCTGGAGTGTACTAGGGGGTGAAAAACTGTTTTTT,CAWSVLGGEKLFF
TRBV7-2,TRBJ2-7,NA,NA,TGTGCCAGCAGCTCATTTCAGGGATCCTACGAGCAGTACTTC,CASSSFQGSYEQYF
TRBV5-4,TRBJ1-2,NA,TRBD1,TGTGCCAGCAGCCCCGGACAGGGAGGTAACTATGGCTACACCTTC,CASSPGQGGNYGYTF
TRBV5-1,TRBJ2-1,NA,NA,TGCGCCAGCAGCCGACAGAGCGAAGAGCAGTTCTTC,CASSRQSEEQFF
TRBV5-8,TRBJ2-5,NA,TRBD2,TGTGCCAGCAGCTTGTTGGAGCGGGGGGACCAAGAGACCCAGTACTTC,CASSLLERGDQETQYF
TRBV10-1,TRBJ2-2,NA,TRBD1,TGCGCCAGCAGTTCCACAGGGGGGACGAACACCGGGGAGCTGTTTTTT,CASSSTGGTNTGELFF
TRBV30,TRBJ2-2,NA,NA,TGTGCCAGGGACACGAACACCGGGGAGCTGTTTTTT,CARDTNTGELFF
TRBV14,TRBJ1-1,NA,NA,TGTGCCAGCGGACAAGAGGGGCGCGACACTGAAGCTTTCTTT,CASGQEGRDTEAFF
TRBV6-5,TRBJ2-7,NA,TRBD2,TGTGCCAGCAGTCGACTAGCGTGGTCCTACGAGCAGTACTTC,CASSRLAWSYEQYF
TRBV7-2,TRBJ1-3,NA,NA,TGTGCCAGCAGCTATCGACAGGCCCTCTCTGGAAACACCATATATTTT,CASSYRQALSGNTIYF
TRBV2,TRBJ1-2,NA,NA,TGTGTCAGCAGCTCCAGGGGTGGCTACACCTTC,CVSSSRGGYTF
TRBV19,TRBJ2-7,NA,TRBD1,TGTGCCAGTAGTATGCGGACAGGGAATTCCTACGAGCAGTACTTC,CASSMRTGNSYEQYF